A selection of T cell receptor beta chains follows, all from one sample in a study of post-analysis software for immune sequencing data. MiXCR, run by TCRdb on the PCR reads, gives a single entry per CDR3 protein. The sample holds roughly 170,000 distinct CDR3 sequences, roughly 31% seen once. Sequenced input: blood. The origin of the receptors is a girl under 18 with multiple sclerosis. Each CDR3 is given with its conserved first and last residue. The D gene is left open where the match is weak. Not every row has a clone size; where given, it reads once, few, many or a size class.

size	D	V	J	DNA	CDR3
many	.	TRBV20-1	TRBJ1-2	TGCAGTGCTGGGCGAGAGAACGGCTACACCTTC	CSAGRENGYTF
many	.	TRBV12-3/TRBV12-4	TRBJ2-6	TGTGCCAGCAGTTTAGGCCTGGGTCTCGGGGCCAACGTCCTGACTTTC	CASSLGLGLGANVLTF
.	TRBD1	TRBV12-3/TRBV12-4	TRBJ1-2	TGTGCCAGCAGTTTCTCTCCTACAGGGGGCTATGGCTACACCTTC	CASSFSPTGGYGYTF
.	.	TRBV10-2	TRBJ1-6	TGCGCCAGCAGAACAGGGCGAGTGAATTCACTCCCCCACTTT	CASRTGRVNSLPHF
.	.	TRBV10-3	TRBJ2-7	TGTGCCATCAGTGAATCTGCGTCGGGTGGTAGTCTGTCCTACGAGCAGTACTTC	CAISESASGGSLSYEQYF
few	.	TRBV21-1	TRBJ2-4	TGTGCCAGCAGCCTCCAGCGGGAGGCAGGGACCAAAAACATTCAGTACTTC	CASSLQREAGTKNIQYF
few	TRBD1	TRBV24-1	TRBJ1-1	TGTGCCACCAGGGCGACAGGGCTGAACACTGAAGCTTTCTTT	CATRATGLNTEAFF
many	.	TRBV20-1	TRBJ2-4	TGCAGTGCTCCCGACACCCTAGCCAAAAACATTCAGTACTTC	CSAPDTLAKNIQYF
few	.	TRBV7-2	TRBJ1-6	TGTGCCAGCAGCTCCGGGGGGTATTCACCCCTCCACTTT	CASSSGGYSPLHF
many	TRBD2	TRBV7-3	TRBJ2-7	TGTGCCAGCAGTCAAGGTGGGCGGGAGGGCCTCTACGAGCAGTACTTC	CASSQGGREGLYEQYF
.	.	TRBV30	TRBJ2-1	TGTGCCTGGAGCACGGGTGGGGGGCGTGAGCAGTTCTTC	CAWSTGGGREQFF
.	.	TRBV29-1	TRBJ1-4	TGCAGCGTTTTTATGGCAGGAGAAAAACTGTTTTTT	CSVFMAGEKLFF
many	.	TRBV7-2	TRBJ2-3	TGTGCCAGCAGCTTAGTAGCGGGCACAGATACGCAGTATTTT	CASSLVAGTDTQYF
few	TRBD1	TRBV4-1	TRBJ1-5	TGCGCCAGCAGCGCGCAAGACAGGGGGCGTTCTCAGCCCCAGCATTTT	CASSAQDRGRSQPQHF
many	.	TRBV20-1	TRBJ2-1	TGCAGTGCCTTAGAGGGGACTCCCTCCTACAATGAGCAGTTCTTC	CSALEGTPSYNEQFF
many	.	TRBV10-2	TRBJ2-1	TGCGCCAGCTCAGTCGGGGCGGTCGTGAACAATGAGCAGTTCTTC	CASSVGAVVNNEQFF
.	TRBD2	TRBV5-1	TRBJ2-7	TGCGCCAGCAGCGCCGGGACTAGCGGGGACGTCTACGAGCAGTACTTC	CASSAGTSGDVYEQYF
.	.	TRBV5-1	TRBJ2-1	TGCGCCAGCAGCTTGGGGCGGGTCTACAATGAGCAGTTCTTC	CASSLGRVYNEQFF
many	TRBD1	TRBV27	TRBJ2-7	TGTGCCAGCAAGACAGGGGCCTCCTACGAGCAGTACTTC	CASKTGASYEQYF
.	.	TRBV28	TRBJ2-3	TGTGCCAGCAGTTTCCTTCTGGGCACAGATACGCAGTATTTT	CASSFLLGTDTQYF
.	.	TRBV20-1	TRBJ1-2	TGCAGTGCGCCGGATCACTATGGCTACACCTTC	CSAPDHYGYTF
many	.	TRBV5-1	TRBJ1-2	TGCGCCAGCAGCTTGGTAACAAACAACTATGGCTACACCTTC	CASSLVTNNYGYTF
many	.	TRBV7-8	TRBJ1-2	TGTGCCAGCAGCTTAACCCCAGGATCTAACTATGGCTACACCTTC	CASSLTPGSNYGYTF
few	.	TRBV9	TRBJ1-1	TGTGCCAGCAGCCCCCCTGTGGGGTTGAACACTGAAGCTTTCTTT	CASSPPVGLNTEAFF
many	.	TRBV7-9	TRBJ1-2	TGTGCCAGCAGCTTAGGACAGATTAACTATGGCTACACCTTC	CASSLGQINYGYTF
.	.	TRBV29-1	TRBJ2-7	TGCAGCGTTGATTTAGGAGGATCCTACGAGCAGTACTTC	CSVDLGGSYEQYF
few	TRBD1	TRBV7-9	TRBJ2-7	TGTGCCAGCAGCCCAACGGGACAGGGAAGGGTCCGCGAGCAGTACTTC	CASSPTGQGRVREQYF
many	.	TRBV15	TRBJ2-3	TGTGCCACCAGGGCATATTCCACAGATACGCAGTATTTT	CATRAYSTDTQYF
.	.	TRBV30	TRBJ1-2	TGTGCCTACGTCGGGGGCCGGAACTATGGCTACACCTTC	CAYVGGRNYGYTF
few	.	TRBV6-6	TRBJ1-1	TGTGCCAGCAGTTACTCGATGGGGGCACGGGACACTGAAGCTTTCTTT	CASSYSMGARDTEAFF
.	TRBD1	TRBV28	TRBJ2-7	TGTGCCGGCAGTCTCTCCGGGACAGGATTCTACGAGCAGTACTTC	CAGSLSGTGFYEQYF
many	.	TRBV6-2/TRBV6-3	TRBJ2-1	TGTGCCAGCAGTCCGACAGGGAGGAACAATGAGCAGTTCTTC	CASSPTGRNNEQFF